This TCR beta chain was retrieved from a study of cytomegalovirus exposure and HLA in healthy donors. At the level of the study: There were under 130 million unique TCR beta sequences, drawn from about 179 million T cells, in an earlier analysis.

PCR primers comprised 60 Vbeta and 13 Jbeta primers. The repertoire was sequenced with immunoSEQ multiplex PCR; TCRdb's copy has only in-frame clones and lacks some. The table lists roughly 170,000 clones, roughly 83% of them singletons. As concerns this clone: What it recognizes is unknown.

Study-level points and caveats: Later analysis showed TCR association rates varying by HLA locus, highest for DRB1 and lowest for HLA-C. Earlier analysis looked at TCR beta V segments, and most were productive about 90% or about 30% of the time.

CDR3 length: 14 residues. Germline V gene data show CDR1 as MNHEY and CDR2 as SVGAGI. V lost 0 bases to trimming and J lost 8 bases, with 13 bases between them. This receptor was obtained from a man aged 25-40 years in good health and CMV-seronegative. The rearrangement joins TRBV6-5 to TRBJ1-2, with a tentative D call TRBD1 (5 bases). Sequencing was performed on PBMCs. The CDR3, as DNA: TGTGCCAGCAGTTACTCGACAGACCCTAAAGGCTACACCTTC. The encoded protein is CASSYSTDPKGYTF.